A single TCR beta chain is shown here with its context. Germline values: CDR1 SGHTA, CDR2 FQGNSA. V was cut by 0 bases and J by 4 bases, with 12 bases left in between. CDR3 length: 15 amino acids. Clones were read by immunoSEQ multiplex PCR, and TCRdb kept only the in-frame ones, dropping some. In the table there are fewer than 30,000 clones, about 90% of which are singletons. This entry belongs to a study of OX40 agonist ivuxolimab in advanced cancers. Study-level information: Dose-escalation patients' cancers were hepatocellular carcinoma, melanoma, renal cell or head and neck cancer.

The source is an adult with an advanced solid tumor such as melanoma, head and neck, liver or kidney cancer. The V gene is TRBV7-2, the J gene TRBJ1-1; D not certain. The sequencing used CD4+ or CD8+ T cells sorted from blood, collected in a trial of the OX40 agonist ivuxolimab. CDR3 in DNA: TGTGCCAGCAGCTTAGCGCCGGGGATGAGCACTGAAGCTTTCTTT. It yields the protein CASSLAPGMSTEAFF.